This T cell receptor (beta chain) was identified during a study of blood T cell repertoires in COVID-19. Whole-study context: Both acute and convalescent COVID-19 samples were obtained from the United States, Italy and Spain. From T cells, B-cell-depleted T cells, or PBMCs came the material, which was cDNA or gDNA.

Individuals drawn from around 24 US areas were roughly 18 to 95 years old. Either two negative PCRs, clearance, or symptom resolution qualified Cohort 3 donors as recovered. Sequencing used immunoSEQ multiplex PCR; TCRdb keeps in-frame clones, though not all of them. The sample includes about 120,000 clones, roughly 84% of them seen just once. Sequences were obtained from PBMCs or T cells enriched from blood (not recorded which). The receptor's source is a woman aged 25 to 39 who had recovered from COVID-19.

The CDR3 sequence is CATSDVGGAGYGYTF. Here the CDR3 DNA reads TGTGCCACCAGTGACGTAGGAGGCGCCGGCTATGGCTACACCTTC. V and J are TRBV24-1 and TRBJ1-2; D uncertain. The CDR3 totals 15 residues. CDR1 is KGHDR and CDR2 is SFDVKD in the germline V gene. The V end was cut by 4 bases, the J end by 4 bases, with 15 bases between.